The rows below give T cell receptor beta chains drawn from one sample of a study of blood T cell repertoires in COVID-19. Some clones are missing from TCRdb's copy, which holds only in-frame ones; the method was immunoSEQ multiplex PCR. The table includes around 160,000 clones, roughly four fifths detected once. The sequencing input was peripheral blood. These receptors all come from a man between 60 and 75 years old with active or convalescent COVID-19. The CDR3 runs from the conserved cysteine through the conserved F or W. A D gene is named only where the DNA matches it firmly. The size field is filled for only some rows; it gives once, few, many or a size class.

v_gene: TRBV28
len: 18
j_gene: TRBJ1-6
d_gene: TRBD1
abundance: -
CDR3nt: TGTGCCAGCAGTTCCGGGACAGCTCTAGTATATGCAAATTCACCCCTCCACTTT
CDR3aa: CASSSGTALVYANSPLHF

v_gene: TRBV15
len: 19
j_gene: TRBJ2-3
d_gene: -
abundance: once
CDR3nt: TGTGCCACCAGCAGATCCCGAGACTTAAGGGACTGGAGCAGAGATACGCAGTATTTT
CDR3aa: CATSRSRDLRDWSRDTQYF

v_gene: TRBV2
len: 15
j_gene: TRBJ1-5
d_gene: -
abundance: -
CDR3nt: TGTGCCAGCAGTGCGGGTGCTCCGACCCTTCAGCCCCAGCATTTT
CDR3aa: CASSAGAPTLQPQHF

v_gene: TRBV6-1
len: 18
j_gene: TRBJ2-5
d_gene: TRBD2
abundance: -
CDR3nt: TGTGCCAGCAGTGAAGTGGTAGCGGGAGGTACCCGCCAAGAGACCCAGTACTTC
CDR3aa: CASSEVVAGGTRQETQYF

v_gene: TRBV5-8
len: 13
j_gene: TRBJ1-1
d_gene: -
abundance: -
CDR3nt: TGTGCCAGCAGCCAGGTCAGGGACACTGAAGCTTTCTTT
CDR3aa: CASSQVRDTEAFF

v_gene: TRBV11-2
len: 17
j_gene: TRBJ2-7
d_gene: TRBD2
abundance: -
CDR3nt: TGTGCCAGCAGCTTACTGAGCGGGAGAAGGGGCTCCTACGAGCAGTACTTC
CDR3aa: CASSLLSGRRGSYEQYF

v_gene: TRBV2
len: 15
j_gene: TRBJ1-1
d_gene: -
abundance: -
CDR3nt: TGTGCCAGCAGTACAGGACAGCCACCGAACACTGAAGCTTTCTTT
CDR3aa: CASSTGQPPNTEAFF

v_gene: TRBV6-2/TRBV6-3
len: 16
j_gene: TRBJ1-5
d_gene: -
abundance: -
CDR3nt: TGTGCCAGCAGTGGCCGCGGGGCTGACGGCGGGCAGCCCCAGCATTTT
CDR3aa: CASSGRGADGGQPQHF

v_gene: TRBV11-2
len: 15
j_gene: TRBJ2-5
d_gene: TRBD1
abundance: -
CDR3nt: TGTGCCAGCAGCTTAGATAACAGGGGCGGGGAGACCCAGTACTTC
CDR3aa: CASSLDNRGGETQYF

v_gene: TRBV4-2
len: 17
j_gene: TRBJ2-5
d_gene: TRBD1
abundance: -
CDR3nt: TGTGCCAGCAGCCAAGATAGGGCACAGGGGGCTTGGGAGACCCAGTACTTC
CDR3aa: CASSQDRAQGAWETQYF

v_gene: TRBV7-9
len: 11
j_gene: TRBJ2-7
d_gene: -
abundance: once
CDR3nt: TGTGCCAGCAGCATAGGCGGCGAGCAGTACTTC
CDR3aa: CASSIGGEQYF

v_gene: TRBV10-3
len: 15
j_gene: TRBJ2-1
d_gene: TRBD1
abundance: once
CDR3nt: TGTGCCATCAGTGTACGGACAGGGGAGGGAGGTGAGCAGTTCTTC
CDR3aa: CAISVRTGEGGEQFF

v_gene: TRBV6-5
len: 13
j_gene: TRBJ1-2
d_gene: -
abundance: few
CDR3nt: TGTGCCAGCAGTTACGCCCCGGGCTATGGCTACACCTTC
CDR3aa: CASSYAPGYGYTF

v_gene: TRBV5-8
len: 13
j_gene: TRBJ1-2
d_gene: -
abundance: -
CDR3nt: TGTGCCAGCAGCTTGGCGCAGGGCCGCGGCTACACCTTC
CDR3aa: CASSLAQGRGYTF

v_gene: TRBV4-2
len: 14
j_gene: TRBJ1-1
d_gene: TRBD1
abundance: -
CDR3nt: TGTGCCAGCAGCCAAGAGGGACAGGGGGTTGAAGCTTTCTTT
CDR3aa: CASSQEGQGVEAFF

v_gene: TRBV28
len: 13
j_gene: TRBJ2-1
d_gene: TRBD2
abundance: -
CDR3nt: TGTGCCAGCAGCCGGACTAGGTACAATGAGCAGTTCTTC
CDR3aa: CASSRTRYNEQFF

v_gene: TRBV18
len: 17
j_gene: TRBJ2-3
d_gene: TRBD2
abundance: once
CDR3nt: TGTGCCAGCTCACCCCCGACTAGCGGGGACCGCACAGATACGCAGTATTTT
CDR3aa: CASSPPTSGDRTDTQYF

v_gene: TRBV5-1
len: 15
j_gene: TRBJ2-5
d_gene: TRBD1
abundance: -
CDR3nt: TGCGCCAGCAGGCTATTGGGACAGTCACAAGAGACCCAGTACTTC
CDR3aa: CASRLLGQSQETQYF

v_gene: TRBV29-1
len: 13
j_gene: TRBJ2-5
d_gene: TRBD2
abundance: once
CDR3nt: TGCAGCGTTTCACTAGCGGGAGAAGAGACCCAGTACTTC
CDR3aa: CSVSLAGEETQYF

v_gene: TRBV5-1
len: 15
j_gene: TRBJ1-2
d_gene: TRBD1
abundance: -
CDR3nt: TGCGCCAGCAGCTTGGGGGACAGTGCTAACTATGGCTACACCTTC
CDR3aa: CASSLGDSANYGYTF

v_gene: TRBV18
len: 12
j_gene: TRBJ1-1
d_gene: -
abundance: -
CDR3nt: TGTGCCAGCTCACTTCAGGGCGCTGAAGCTTTCTTT
CDR3aa: CASSLQGAEAFF

v_gene: TRBV7-2
len: 14
j_gene: TRBJ2-1
d_gene: TRBD2
abundance: -
CDR3nt: TGTGCCAGCAGAGCGGGAGGGGCCTGGAATGAGCAGTTCTTC
CDR3aa: CASRAGGAWNEQFF

v_gene: TRBV12-3/TRBV12-4
len: 13
j_gene: TRBJ1-3
d_gene: -
abundance: -
CDR3nt: TGTGCCAGCAGTTTTTCGGGGGGAAACACCATATATTTT
CDR3aa: CASSFSGGNTIYF

v_gene: TRBV7-2
len: 18
j_gene: TRBJ1-6
d_gene: TRBD1
abundance: -
CDR3nt: TGTGCCAGCAGCTCGCTACCGGGACAGGGGGTCAGGAATTCACCCCTCCACTTT
CDR3aa: CASSSLPGQGVRNSPLHF

v_gene: TRBV3-1/TRBV3-2
len: 19
j_gene: TRBJ2-1
d_gene: TRBD2
abundance: -
CDR3nt: TGTGCCAGCAGCCAAGAGGTGGGACTAGCGGGAGGTTCCTACAATGAGCAGTTCTTC
CDR3aa: CASSQEVGLAGGSYNEQFF

v_gene: TRBV19
len: 20
j_gene: TRBJ1-3
d_gene: TRBD1
abundance: -
CDR3nt: TGTGCCAGTAGTGGGGACAGGGGAGTATCGACCGACTCCTCTGGAAACACCATATATTTT
CDR3aa: CASSGDRGVSTDSSGNTIYF

v_gene: TRBV29-1
len: 13
j_gene: TRBJ2-5
d_gene: -
abundance: -
CDR3nt: TGCAGCGTTGCTGCCCCATCGGGAGAGACCCAGTACTTC
CDR3aa: CSVAAPSGETQYF

v_gene: TRBV6-5
len: 14
j_gene: TRBJ1-1
d_gene: -
abundance: -
CDR3nt: TGTGCCAGCAGTTATTCCAGGTCCGACACTGAAGCTTTCTTT
CDR3aa: CASSYSRSDTEAFF

v_gene: TRBV7-2
len: 15
j_gene: TRBJ2-5
d_gene: TRBD2
abundance: -
CDR3nt: TGTGCCAGCAGGTGGACTAGCGGGAGCCAAGAGACCCAGTACTTC
CDR3aa: CASRWTSGSQETQYF

v_gene: TRBV11-2
len: 14
j_gene: TRBJ2-5
d_gene: -
abundance: few
CDR3nt: TGTGCCAGCAGCCAATTACGGGAGTCGGAGACCCAGTACTTC
CDR3aa: CASSQLRESETQYF

v_gene: TRBV11-2
len: 15
j_gene: TRBJ2-7
d_gene: -
abundance: -
CDR3nt: TGTGCCAGCAGCCAAGGGGGGGACCCCTTCGACGAGCAGTACTTC
CDR3aa: CASSQGGDPFDEQYF

v_gene: TRBV6-5
len: 14
j_gene: TRBJ1-1
d_gene: TRBD1
abundance: -
CDR3nt: TGTGCCAGCAGCCAAGGGGGCCCGGGCACTGAAGCTTTCTTT
CDR3aa: CASSQGGPGTEAFF

v_gene: TRBV2
len: 16
j_gene: TRBJ2-1
d_gene: -
abundance: -
CDR3nt: TGTGCCAGCAGTGAGCGAGGGGGGGTATCCTACAATGAGCAGTTCTTC
CDR3aa: CASSERGGVSYNEQFF

v_gene: TRBV9
len: 15
j_gene: TRBJ2-7
d_gene: -
abundance: -
CDR3nt: TGTGCCAGCAGCGTCAACCGGCGGGACGGGTACGGGCAGTACTTC
CDR3aa: CASSVNRRDGYGQYF

v_gene: TRBV7-6
len: 13
j_gene: TRBJ1-1
d_gene: -
abundance: -
CDR3nt: TGTGCCAGCAGCCAAGGACAGAACACTGAAGCTTTCTTT
CDR3aa: CASSQGQNTEAFF

v_gene: TRBV18
len: 13
j_gene: TRBJ1-2
d_gene: -
abundance: -
CDR3nt: TGTGCCAGCTCCGGAGATACTAACTATGGCTACACCTTC
CDR3aa: CASSGDTNYGYTF

v_gene: TRBV5-1
len: 15
j_gene: TRBJ1-1
d_gene: TRBD1
abundance: -
CDR3nt: TGCGCCAGCAGCAGCAGCGGGACAGGGGGCACTGAAGCTTTCTTT
CDR3aa: CASSSSGTGGTEAFF

v_gene: TRBV11-2
len: 19
j_gene: TRBJ2-2
d_gene: -
abundance: -
CDR3nt: TGTGCCAGCAGCCACCTTGCGGGAACGGGGGTCGCGAACACCGGGGAGCTGTTTTTT
CDR3aa: CASSHLAGTGVANTGELFF

v_gene: TRBV3-1/TRBV3-2
len: 16
j_gene: TRBJ1-2
d_gene: -
abundance: -
CDR3nt: TGTGCCAGCAGCCAGTCCCGGGTTATAGCTAACTATGGCTACACCTTC
CDR3aa: CASSQSRVIANYGYTF

v_gene: TRBV7-8
len: 15
j_gene: TRBJ2-7
d_gene: TRBD1
abundance: -
CDR3nt: TGTGCCAGCAGCTTAGAGACGGGACAGACCTACGAGCAGTACTTC
CDR3aa: CASSLETGQTYEQYF

v_gene: TRBV5-6
len: 12
j_gene: TRBJ2-7
d_gene: -
abundance: -
CDR3nt: TGTGCCAGCAGCCGGACAGCCTACGAGCAGTACTTC
CDR3aa: CASSRTAYEQYF

v_gene: TRBV14
len: 18
j_gene: TRBJ1-2
d_gene: -
abundance: -
CDR3nt: TGTGCCAGCAGCCAAGGTTTTTCGGAAGGGGCAGGGGCCTATGGCTACACCTTC
CDR3aa: CASSQGFSEGAGAYGYTF

v_gene: TRBV7-6
len: 15
j_gene: TRBJ1-5
d_gene: -
abundance: -
CDR3nt: TGTGCCAGCAGCTTAGGGTCAGGTGGCAATCAGCCCCAGCATTTT
CDR3aa: CASSLGSGGNQPQHF

v_gene: TRBV12-5
len: 20
j_gene: TRBJ2-1
d_gene: TRBD2
abundance: -
CDR3nt: TGTGCTAGTGGTTTGGTAATACCCGGCACCGGGACTAGCGGGTACAATGAGCAGTTCTTC
CDR3aa: CASGLVIPGTGTSGYNEQFF

v_gene: TRBV19
len: 15
j_gene: TRBJ1-5
d_gene: -
abundance: -
CDR3nt: TGTGCCAGTAGTAACGACGGGACTCCTATTGGGTCCCAGCATTTT
CDR3aa: CASSNDGTPIGSQHF

v_gene: TRBV5-1
len: 15
j_gene: TRBJ2-7
d_gene: TRBD2
abundance: -
CDR3nt: TGCGCCAGCAGCTTGAGCGGGAGGGTAACCTACGAGCAGTACTTC
CDR3aa: CASSLSGRVTYEQYF

v_gene: TRBV6-2/TRBV6-3
len: 14
j_gene: TRBJ2-4
d_gene: -
abundance: many
CDR3nt: TGTGCCAGCAGTCAAAGGACAGGCGGGGACATTCAGTACTTC
CDR3aa: CASSQRTGGDIQYF

v_gene: TRBV28
len: 14
j_gene: TRBJ2-7
d_gene: -
abundance: -
CDR3nt: TGTGCCAGCCACTCTGAAGGGAGAACCTACGAGCAGTACTTC
CDR3aa: CASHSEGRTYEQYF

v_gene: TRBV11-3
len: 16
j_gene: TRBJ2-1
d_gene: TRBD2
abundance: -
CDR3nt: TGTGCCAGCAGCTCCAGGACTAGCGGGAGGGCCAATGAGCAGTTCTTC
CDR3aa: CASSSRTSGRANEQFF

v_gene: TRBV6-6
len: 15
j_gene: TRBJ2-4
d_gene: TRBD2
abundance: -
CDR3nt: TGTGCCAGCAGTTTAGGCGGGAGAGGGTTAAACATTCAGTACTTC
CDR3aa: CASSLGGRGLNIQYF

v_gene: TRBV2
len: 14
j_gene: TRBJ2-1
d_gene: TRBD1
abundance: -
CDR3nt: TGTGCCAGCAGCCAGGGGGCTCGGTTTAATGAGCAGTTCTTC
CDR3aa: CASSQGARFNEQFF

v_gene: TRBV19
len: 14
j_gene: TRBJ2-5
d_gene: -
abundance: once
CDR3nt: TGTGCCAGTAGTATTCAGAACAGCCAAGAGACCCAGTACTTC
CDR3aa: CASSIQNSQETQYF

v_gene: TRBV28
len: 11
j_gene: TRBJ1-1
d_gene: -
abundance: -
CDR3nt: TGTGCCAGCAAACAGAACACTGAAGCTTTCTTT
CDR3aa: CASKQNTEAFF

v_gene: TRBV9
len: 17
j_gene: TRBJ2-7
d_gene: TRBD2
abundance: -
CDR3nt: TGTGCCAGCAGCGTAGACGAGGGGGGACTAGCGGAGTACGAGCAGTACTTC
CDR3aa: CASSVDEGGLAEYEQYF